These 21 T cell receptor beta chains were sequenced from one sample in a study of T-cell reconstitution after alpha-beta-depleted transplantation in children. Researchers prepared the TCRbeta library using unique molecular identifiers, the study reports. Via MiXCR, TCRdb re-called the PCR reads, giving one row per CDR3 protein. Of 200,000 to 250,000 distinct CDR3 sequences listed, around 13% are singletons. Sequenced here: PBMCs from the stem cell graft donor, sampled from the stem cell graft. Source of these receptors: a human donor who donated a stem cell graft to a child with acute lymphoblastic leukemia.

This clonotype showed up many times. The chain couples TRBV5-1 to TRBJ1-5, with D maybe TRBD1 (5 bases). There are 15 residues in the CDR3. Germline V gene lookup returns CDR1 SGHRS and CDR2 YFSETQ. V lost 0 bases to trimming and J lost 0 bases, with 7 bases between them. The CDR3 is CASSLAGGSNQPQHF. The CDR3 DNA follows: TGCGCCAGCAGCTTGGCCGGGGGTAGCAATCAGCCCCAGCATTTT.

This clonotype showed up just a few times. The chain uses TRBV20-1 and TRBJ2-4; 14 nucleotides line up with TRBD2. CDR3 length: 18 residues. V shed 4 bases, J shed 6 bases, and the junction held 14 bases outside the gene matches. Germline V gene lookup returns CDR1 DFQATT and CDR2 SNEGSKA (reference sequence). Here the CDR3 reads CSATRGGTSGSRVNIQYF. Here the CDR3 DNA reads TGCAGTGCTACAAGGGGAGGGACTAGCGGGAGTAGGGTAAACATTCAGTACTTC.

This clonotype was counted at least ten times. The rearrangement links TRBV27 to TRBJ2-3, with 7 bases fitting TRBD2. Germline V gene sequence: CDR1 MNHEY, CDR2 SMNVEV (reference sequence). There are 16 residues in the CDR3. The junction had 10 bases not matched to a gene; V was cut back by 1 base and J by 6 bases. CDR3 DNA sequence: TGTGCCAGCAGTTTATTCTGGGGAGGGGCGGCGGATACGCAGTATTTT. Residues: CASSLFWGGAADTQYF.

This clonotype was counted many times. V usage is TRBV5-6 and J usage is TRBJ2-2; D unresolved. V was clipped by 0 bases and J by 0 bases, with 6 bases between them. This CDR3 spans 15 amino acids. Germline CDR1 is SGHDT and CDR2 is YYEEEE. The DNA for the CDR3 is TGTGCCAGCAGCTTGGTATGGTCGAACACCGGGGAGCTGTTTTTT. Translated, it gives CASSLVWSNTGELFF.

J is TRBJ2-1 and V is TRBV5-1; perhaps D is TRBD1 or TRBD2 (5 bases each). The V and J ends lost 1 base and 1 base respectively, with 12 bases between them. Germline-derived CDR1 and CDR2 are SGHRS and YFSETQ. The CDR3 runs 16 residues. In DNA, the CDR3 is TGCGCCAGCAGCTTGACCGGGGCAGCGTCCTACAATGAGCAGTTCTTC. Translated, it gives CASSLTGAASYNEQFF.

This clonotype was seen ten or more times. J is TRBJ2-1 and V is TRBV10-2; D is unresolved. The germline V gene encodes CDR1 WSHSY and CDR2 SAAADI. Trimming removed 1 base from V and 4 bases from J, with 5 bases in between. The CDR3 totals 13 residues. This CDR3 reads CASSELGYNEQFF. CDR3 in DNA: TGCGCCAGCAGTGAGTTGGGGTACAATGAGCAGTTCTTC.

This clonotype was counted between two and nine times. The CDR3 coding sequence is TGTGCCAGCAGCCTCTCCAGGAAGGGCGCCGGGGAGCTGTTTTTT. As protein: CASSLSRKGAGELFF. The V call is TRBV27, the J call TRBJ2-2; D ambiguous. V was cut by 6 bases and J by 6 bases, with 17 bases left in between. Germline V gene lookup returns CDR1 MNHEY and CDR2 SMNVEV (reference sequence). The CDR3 totals 15 residues.

This clonotype was seen a few times. The chain links TRBV27 to TRBJ2-2; 10 nucleotides align to TRBD1. The germline V gene encodes CDR1 MNHEY and CDR2 SMNVEV (reference sequence). The length of the CDR3 is 15 residues. V trimming: 4 bases; J trimming: 11 bases; junction bases outside the gene matches: 10. In DNA, the CDR3 is TGTGCCAGCAGTTCCTCCTTCGGGACAGGGGTCGAGCTGTTTTTT. Translated, it gives CASSSSFGTGVELFF.

This clonotype was seen ten or more times. The rearrangement joins TRBV5-1 to TRBJ1-1; unclear D gene. Germline V gene sequence: CDR1 SGHRS, CDR2 YFSETQ. V lost 0 bases and J lost 1, with 10 bases in between. The length of the CDR3 is 15 residues. DNA of the CDR3: TGCGCCAGCAGCTTGGGTGGGAGCGCGAACACTGAAGCTTTCTTT. Protein product: CASSLGGSANTEAFF.

This clonotype was observed many times. The chain has TRBV20-1 and TRBJ2-7; 8 bases agree with TRBD2. Germline trimming cut 3 bases from V and 2 bases from J; bases unmatched to any gene: 9. Germline CDR1 DFQATT, CDR2 SNEGSKA (reference sequence). The CDR3 has 15 residues. DNA for the CDR3: TGCAGTGCTAGCACCCCGGGACTAGTCCCCTACGAGCAGTACTTC. Residues: CSASTPGLVPYEQYF.

This clonotype was detected many times. The chain is built from TRBV9 and TRBJ1-5; D unclear. CDR3 length equals 14 residues. Trimming shortened V by 3 bases and J by 0 bases, and 7 bases separated the two germline ends. CDR1 and CDR2 (germline): SGDLS, YYNGEE. This CDR3 reads CASSGHNSNQPQHF. The CDR3 DNA is TGTGCCAGCAGCGGACATAATAGCAATCAGCCCCAGCATTTT.

This clonotype showed up many times. V gene TRBV6-1 combines with J gene TRBJ2-1, with D perhaps matching TRBD1 or TRBD2 (5 bases each). Germline values: CDR1 MNHNS, CDR2 SASEGT. The V end lost 6 bases, the J end lost 5 bases, and 17 bases lay between the germline ends. This CDR3 is built from 15 residues. CDR3 in amino acids: CASSQSNGGHNEQFF. Here the CDR3 DNA reads TGTGCCAGCAGCCAATCGAATGGGGGACACAATGAGCAGTTCTTC.

The chain combines TRBV27 with TRBJ2-1; no reliable D call. CDR3 length equals 14 residues. The V gene lost 0 bases and the J gene lost 7 bases, with 10 bases spanning the gap. Germline assignment: CDR1 MNHEY and CDR2 SMNVEV (reference sequence). CDR3 sequence reads: CASSLSMASNEQFF. CDR3 nucleotide sequence: TGTGCCAGCAGTTTATCAATGGCGTCGAATGAGCAGTTCTTC.

This clonotype was observed a handful of times. This sequence joins TRBV28 and TRBJ1-5; the D gene is possibly TRBD1 (6 bases). Trimming pared 3 bases from V and 0 bases from J, leaving 12 bases between. The CDR3 runs to 16 residues. CDR1 and CDR2 from the germline V gene are MDHEN and SYDVKM. CDR3 coding DNA: TGTGCCAGCAGTTTCTGGGACATTTATAGCAATCAGCCCCAGCATTTT. This codes for CASSFWDIYSNQPQHF.

This clonotype was recorded many times. This rearrangement joins TRBV18 to TRBJ1-5, with D unresolved. Germline V gene data show CDR1 as KGHSH and CDR2 as LQKENI. V was shortened by 4 bases and J by 3 bases, with 7 bases between the two germline ends. The CDR3 consists of 13 residues. CDR3 loop: CASSRGLNQPQHF. The CDR3 bases are TGTGCCAGCTCACGCGGCCTCAATCAGCCCCAGCATTTT.

This chain joins TRBV6-2 or TRBV6-3 and TRBJ1-5; 8 positions agree with TRBD1. Per germline, CDR1 MNHEY and CDR2 SVGEGT. The CDR3 totals 13 residues. With V trimmed by 6 bases and J by 7 bases, 5 bases remained unmatched. As DNA, the CDR3 is TGTGCCAGCAGGGACAGGGTCCAACAGCCCCAGCATTTT. Amino acid sequence: CASRDRVQQPQHF.

This clonotype was detected many times. The chain links TRBV5-1 to TRBJ2-6, with D possibly being TRBD1 (5 bases). This CDR3 spans 18 amino acids. Trimming pared 4 bases from V and 1 base from J, leaving 18 bases between. Germline assignment: CDR1 SGHRS and CDR2 YFSETQ. CDR3 nucleotides: TGCGCCAGCAGCCCCCAGGGTGGGTCTAGGTCTGGGGCCAACGTCCTGACTTTC. Translating gives CASSPQGGSRSGANVLTF.

This clonotype was detected only once. Being one base from a much bigger clone, this may be a read error. The genes are TRBV30 and TRBJ1-1; perhaps TRBD1 as D (5 bases). This CDR3 is 15 amino acids long. V lost 2 bases, J lost 0 bases, and 13 bases lay in between. Germline V gene data show CDR1 as GTSNPN and CDR2 as SVGIG (reference sequence). CDR3 sequence: CAWSRGATMNTEAFF. The CDR3 DNA sequence: TGTGCCTGGAGTCGTGGGGCCACAATGAACACTGAAGCTTTCTTT.

This clonotype was counted ten times or more. The DNA for the CDR3 is TGTGCCAGCAGCTTGACTCGCAGTGGTGAGCAGTACTTC. Amino acids: CASSLTRSGEQYF. The V call is TRBV11-3, the J call TRBJ2-7, with D uncertain. V was pared by 3 bases and J by 7 bases, with 13 bases between. This CDR3 is built from 13 residues. Germline V gene data show CDR1 as SGHNT and CDR2 as YENEEA.

This CDR3 reads CASSLARGTGIPRDTEAFF. DNA of the CDR3: TGTGCCAGCAGCTTAGCCAGAGGGACAGGGATTCCGCGGGACACTGAAGCTTTCTTT. The V call is TRBV7-2, the J call TRBJ1-1; 9 bases map to TRBD1. J gave up 3 bases and V 0 bases, and 14 bases lay outside the gene matches. Germline loops: CDR1 SGHTA, CDR2 FQGNSA. The CDR3 totals 19 residues. The complete variable domain, with remaining parts taken from reference TRBV7-2 and TRBJ1-1, reads GAGVSQSPSNKVTEKGKDVELRCDPISGHTALYWYRQSLGQGLEFLIYFQGNSAPDKSGLPSDRFSAERTGGSVSTLTIQRTQQEDSAVYLCASSLARGTGIPRDTEAFFGQGTRLTVV.

Only a few counts were recorded for this clonotype. V gene TRBV4-3 combines with J gene TRBJ1-4; TRBD1 is a possible D gene (5 bases). Trimming left V 0 bases short and J 6 bases short, with 11 bases between. The CDR3 length is 15 residues. The V gene's germline CDR1 is LGHNA and CDR2 YSLEER. This CDR3 is CASSQDAGRDEKLFF. DNA for the CDR3: TGCGCCAGCAGCCAAGATGCAGGGAGGGATGAAAAACTGTTTTTT.